The clone carrying this T cell receptor beta chain was seen a handful of times. The antigen is not known. The record originates from a study of response to subunit inactivated influenza vaccine. With V trimmed by 4 bases and J by 2 bases, 4 bases remained unmatched. This CDR3 is built from 14 residues. Germline CDR1 and CDR2: SGHDN and FVKESK. General study findings and limits: It was the authors' suggestion that each seasonal influenza vaccination recruits few new T cells.

In TCRdb, the RT-PCR reads were re-called with MiXCR into one record per CDR3 protein. The table has 710,000 or so distinct CDR3 sequences, 15% to 19% seen once. The sequenced sample was PBMCs from blood, obtained 12 days after vaccination. This rearrangement joins TRBV14 to TRBJ2-7; 8 bases line up with TRBD2. The clonotype comes from a middle-aged man who received an inactivated influenza vaccine. The CDR3 DNA is TGTGCCAGCAGCCGAGCGGGGGCCGCCTACGAGCAGTACTTC. Translated, it gives CASSRAGAAYEQYF.